These 29 T cell receptor beta chains originate from one sample sequenced in a study of blood T cell repertoires in COVID-19. The data were produced by immunoSEQ multiplex PCR, yet TCRdb's version contains in-frame clones alone and is incomplete. The repertoire consists of about 260,000 clones, with roughly 84% occurring once and the leading ten covering less than 2%. The sample was peripheral blood. All receptors come from a woman aged 40 to 50 who had recovered from COVID-19.

In its sample, this clone was seen once. The rearrangement links TRBV27 to TRBJ2-4, with 8 nucleotides matching TRBD1. V gave up 5 bases and J gave up 0 bases; unmatched junction bases: 6. The CDR3 loop spans 16 amino acids. In germline, CDR1 is MNHEY, CDR2 SMNVEV (reference sequence). The CDR3 is CASSPGQGLAKNIQYF. In DNA form, the CDR3 reads TGTGCCAGCAGTCCCGGACAGGGCCTAGCCAAAAACATTCAGTACTTC.

V is TRBV9 and J is TRBJ1-3, with 7 bases lining up with TRBD1. Germline values: CDR1 SGDLS, CDR2 YYNGEE. J gave up 1 base and V 2 bases, and 3 bases lay outside the gene matches. This CDR3 spans 15 amino acids. The CDR3 reads CASSVRQGSGNTIYF. DNA of the CDR3: TGTGCCAGCAGCGTCCGACAGGGATCTGGAAACACCATATATTTT.

A word on this clone: Germline and junction disagree at one end, which may indicate a read error. The chain couples TRBV5-1 to TRBJ1-1; 10 bases are a match to TRBD1. This CDR3 is built from 14 residues. Germline lookup yields CDR1 SGHRS and CDR2 YFSETQ. CDR3 nucleotide sequence: TGCGCCAGCAGACCCGGGACAGGGGACACCGAAGCTTTCTTT. This gives the protein CASRPGTGDTEAFF.

The gene calls are TRBV5-7 and TRBJ1-1, with a possible D match to TRBD1 (6 bases). TRBV5-7 counts as an open reading frame of uncertain function. This CDR3 comprises 14 residues. V gave up 0 bases and J gave up 5 bases, with 11 bases separating them. The CDR3 nucleotides read TGTGCCAGCAGCTTGGAACAGGGTTGGACTGAAGCTTTCTTT. It yields the protein CASSLEQGWTEAFF.

This clone was counted at least ten times. This chain links TRBV5-1 with TRBJ1-6; 9 bases map to TRBD1. The CDR3 covers 13 residues. From germline, CDR1 is SGHRS and CDR2 YFSETQ. V dropped 8 bases and J dropped 7; count of bases not matched to a gene: 4. The CDR3 bases are TGCGCCAGTACAGGGGGCAGGAATTCACCCCTCCACTTT. It is translated as CASTGGRNSPLHF.

This clone was observed a few times. The rearrangement joins TRBV2 to TRBJ2-7; 9 nucleotides agree with TRBD1. The CDR3 is 14 amino acids. Germline V lookup: CDR1 SNHLY, CDR2 FYNNEI. With V trimmed by 7 bases and J by 2 bases, 6 bases remained unmatched. The CDR3 loop is CASNPGQGTYEQYF. CDR3 sequence (DNA): TGTGCCAGCAACCCGGGACAGGGAACCTACGAGCAGTACTTC.

The chain couples TRBV7-9 to TRBJ1-1; D possibly corresponds to TRBD1 (6 bases). Germline CDR1 reads SEHNR; CDR2 reads FQNEAQ (reference sequence). The CDR3 runs to 17 residues. Trimming removed 3 bases at V and 0 bases at J, with 17 bases between. The CDR3 DNA is TGTGCCAGCAGCTTTAGACAGGAAGCTCTCATGAACACTGAAGCTTTCTTT. It codes for CASSFRQEALMNTEAFF. The full variable domain, in which reference TRBV7-9 and TRBJ1-1 provide the parts outside the CDR3, is DTGVSQNPRHKITKRGQNVTFRCDPISEHNRLYWYRQTLGQGPEFLTYFQNEAQLEKSRLLSDRFSAERPKGSFSTLEIQRTEQGDSAMYLCASSFRQEALMNTEAFFGQGTRLTVV.

The CDR3: CASSPRDRDQETQYF. CDR3 coding DNA: TGTGCCAGCAGTCCCCGGGACAGAGACCAAGAGACCCAGTACTTC. The V and J genes are TRBV2 and TRBJ2-5, with 7 bases fitting TRBD1. The CDR3 sequence is 15 residues long. The germline V gene encodes CDR1 SNHLY and CDR2 FYNNEI. V gave up 5 bases and J gave up 0 bases; unmatched junction bases: 6.

The sample holds a few counts of this clone. Other DNA sequences within the sample encode an identical CDR3. The J gene is TRBJ1-5, the V gene TRBV2; perhaps TRBD1 as D (6 bases). The CDR3 loop spans 13 amino acids. The germline V gene encodes CDR1 SNHLY and CDR2 FYNNEI. V lost 7 bases to trimming and J lost 3 bases, with 10 bases between them. CDR3 coding DNA: TGTGCCAGCAAAGGACAGTCCAATCAGCCCCAGCATTTT. Translation: CASKGQSNQPQHF.

The V call is TRBV19, the J call TRBJ2-1, with 13 bases that match TRBD2. Germline CDR1 and CDR2: LNHDA and SQIVND (reference sequence). Germline trimming cut 5 bases from V and 10 bases from J; bases unmatched to any gene: 8. This CDR3 is built from 15 residues. For the CDR3, the DNA is TGTGCCAGTAGTGCGGGACTAGCGGGGTGGGGAGAGCAGTTCTTC. This translates into CASSAGLAGWGEQFF.

The chain employs TRBV2 and TRBJ2-2; TRBD1 matches at 9 bases. Losses at the gene ends were 5 bases for V and 6 bases for J; bases not matched to a gene: 10. Per the germline V gene, CDR1 is SNHLY and CDR2 is FYNNEI. This CDR3 has 16 amino acids. The CDR3 DNA sequence: TGTGCCAGCAGTCACTACAGGGGGCGCTTGGCCGGGGAGCTGTTTTTT. Protein: CASSHYRGRLAGELFF.

The chain carries TRBV6-5 and TRBJ2-7; D perhaps matches TRBD1 (6 bases). Trimming pared 2 bases from V and 5 bases from J, leaving 16 bases between. The CDR3 covers 15 residues. Germline CDR1 reads MNHEY; CDR2 reads SVGAGI. The CDR3 sequence: CASSYKWGRFNEQYF. The CDR3 DNA reads TGTGCCAGCAGTTACAAGTGGGGGCGATTTAACGAGCAGTACTTC.

The gene calls are TRBV2 and TRBJ2-2, with D perhaps matching TRBD2 (5 bases). V gave up 4 bases and J gave up 3 bases, with 12 bases separating them. Germline lookup yields CDR1 SNHLY and CDR2 FYNNEI. This CDR3 is built from 15 residues. The CDR3 DNA is TGTGCCAGCAGTGGGCGAGGAGGCGACACCGGGGAGCTGTTTTTT. It encodes CASSGRGGDTGELFF. Full variable domain (missing parts from reference TRBV2 and TRBJ2-2): EPEVTQTPSHQVTQMGQEVILRCVPISNHLYFYWYRQILGQKVEFLVSFYNNEISEKSEIFDDQFSVERPDGSNFTLKIRSTKLEDSAMYFCASSGRGGDTGELFFGEGSRLTVL.

The chain is built from TRBV4-1 and TRBJ1-1; D gene ambiguous. The CDR3 length is 11 residues. Germline CDR1 reads MGHRA; CDR2 reads YSYEKL. V was pared by 3 bases and J by 3 bases, with 2 bases between. The CDR3 reads CASSHYTEAFF. The CDR3 DNA reads TGCGCCAGCAGCCACTACACTGAAGCTTTCTTT.

V and J are TRBV28 and TRBJ1-4; TRBD1 matches 9 bases. The CDR3 is 15 amino acids. Trimming at V came to 6 bases and at J to 7 bases, leaving 9 bases not matched to a gene. Germline lookup yields CDR1 MDHEN and CDR2 SYDVKM. The CDR3 DNA is TGTGCCAGCAGCTTTACCCGGGACAGGGTTGAAAAACTGTTTTTT. It encodes CASSFTRDRVEKLFF.

The genes are TRBV4-1 and TRBJ2-7; TRBD1 matches 9 bases. Germline CDR1 reads MGHRA; CDR2 reads YSYEKL. CDR3 length equals 16 residues. The J segment lost 5 bases and the V segment lost 2 bases, leaving 10 bases of the junction unmatched. The CDR3 spells CASSQLSGTGNNEQYF. As DNA, the CDR3 is TGCGCCAGCAGCCAATTATCCGGGACAGGGAACAACGAGCAGTACTTC.

This sequence joins TRBV18 and TRBJ1-2; the D gene is possibly TRBD1 (6 bases). The V gene lost 2 bases and the J gene lost 2 bases, with 9 bases spanning the gap. Looked up from germline, CDR1 is KGHSH and CDR2 is LQKENI. This CDR3 is built from 14 residues. The CDR3 reads CASSPADRNYGYTF. CDR3 coding DNA: TGTGCCAGCTCACCAGCGGACAGAAACTATGGCTACACCTTC.

This clone has just a few counts. The J gene is TRBJ1-2, the V gene TRBV10-2; TRBD1 matches 7 bases. In germline, CDR1 is WSHSY, CDR2 SAAADI. The ends lost 4 bases at V and 1 base at J; junction bases unmatched: 3. The CDR3 spans 14 residues. This chain's CDR3 is CASSAGTVNYGYTF. In DNA, the CDR3 is TGCGCCAGCAGTGCAGGGACAGTTAACTATGGCTACACCTTC.

The chain combines TRBV18 with TRBJ1-1, with D possibly matching TRBD1 (6 bases). Germline V gene sequence: CDR1 KGHSH, CDR2 LQKENI. CDR3 length equals 15 residues. The germline V and J ends were trimmed by 4 bases and 1 base, with 13 bases remaining between them. DNA of the CDR3: TGTGCCAGCTCACTTGGGGGCAGTGCGAACACTGAAGCTTTCTTT. This sequence encodes CASSLGGSANTEAFF.

The V gene is TRBV19, the J gene TRBJ1-2, with a possible D match to TRBD1 (5 bases). Germline CDR1 is LNHDA and CDR2 is SQIVND (reference sequence). The V end was cut by 6 bases, the J end by 6 bases, with 20 bases between. There are 15 residues in the CDR3. CDR3 DNA sequence: TGTGCCAGTAGCGTCCGTCCCGGACGGGGGAATGGCTACACCTTC. It translates to CASSVRPGRGNGYTF.

The V call is TRBV28, the J call TRBJ2-7, with 9 bases fitting TRBD1. The V and J ends lost 4 bases and 0 bases, in that order; junction bases with no gene match: 4. CDR1 is MDHEN, CDR2 SYDVKM, per germline. CDR3 length: 15 residues. CDR3 nucleotides: TGTGCCAGCAGTTCGACAGGGGGATCCTCCTACGAGCAGTACTTC. It encodes CASSSTGGSSYEQYF.

The gene calls are TRBV5-5 and TRBJ1-4; 7 bases are a match to TRBD1. Germline V gene data show CDR1 as SGHKS and CDR2 as YYEKEE (reference sequence). Trimming removed 3 bases from V and 4 bases from J; junction bases left unmatched: 3. The CDR3 covers 14 residues. The CDR3 protein is CASSSGQSNEKLFF. CDR3 sequence (DNA): TGTGCCAGCAGCTCGGGACAGAGTAATGAAAAACTGTTTTTT.

The V call is TRBV10-2, the J call TRBJ1-1; TRBD1 matches 11 bases. CDR3 size: 13 residues. Germline loops: CDR1 WSHSY, CDR2 SAAADI. V gave up 6 bases and J gave up 6 bases; unmatched junction bases: 3. In nucleotides, the CDR3 is TGCGCCAGCAGCGGACAGGGGGCCGCTGAAGCTTTCTTT. Protein: CASSGQGAAEAFF.

J is TRBJ1-6 and V is TRBV28; D possibly corresponds to TRBD1 (5 bases). V shed 7 bases and J shed 6 bases, with 16 bases lying between them. There are 15 residues in the CDR3. In germline, CDR1 is MDHEN, CDR2 SYDVKM. DNA of the CDR3: TGTGCCAGCAACCCGGGGGGGGTTGGTAATTCACCCCTCCACTTT. Its protein is CASNPGGVGNSPLHF.

J is TRBJ2-1 and V is TRBV7-2; the match to TRBD2 covers 12 bases. Germline V lookup: CDR1 SGHTA, CDR2 FQGNSA. Trimming removed 4 bases from V and 7 bases from J; junction bases left unmatched: 8. This CDR3 has 16 amino acids. The CDR3 DNA follows: TGTGCCAGCAGCTCCGGACTAGCGGGGCCGTGGAATGAGCAGTTCTTC. It is translated as CASSSGLAGPWNEQFF.

The chain links TRBV5-5 to TRBJ1-5, with D perhaps matching TRBD1 (5 bases). Looked up from germline, CDR1 is SGHKS and CDR2 is YYEKEE (reference sequence). The CDR3 has 13 amino acids. V lost 0 bases and J 7 bases, leaving 8 bases between the germline ends. CDR3 in DNA: TGTGCCAGCAGCTTGGAATGGGGCCAGCCCCAGCATTTT. Encoded protein: CASSLEWGQPQHF.

This chain connects TRBV9 to TRBJ1-1, with D possibly TRBD1 on 6 matching bases. V was cut by 4 bases and J by 0 bases, with 16 bases left in between. Germline V gives CDR1 SGDLS, CDR2 YYNGEE. This CDR3 is 16 amino acids long. In DNA, the CDR3 is TGTGCCAGCAGCCCAGAGGGGGGGACGATGAACACTGAAGCTTTCTTT. Its protein product is CASSPEGGTMNTEAFF.

V gene TRBV19 combines with J gene TRBJ2-5, with D perhaps TRBD1 (6 bases). The CDR3 is 15 residues long. V lost 4 bases and J lost 5, with 17 bases in between. The germline V gene has CDR1 LNHDA and CDR2 SQIVND (reference sequence). CDR3 amino acids: CASSRGLGGLETQYF. CDR3 nucleotides: TGTGCCAGTAGTAGGGGGCTCGGCGGATTGGAGACCCAGTACTTC.

V is TRBV5-4 and J is TRBJ1-4; tentative D call: TRBD1 (6 bases). The V gene's germline CDR1 is SGHNT and CDR2 YYREEE (reference sequence). This CDR3 is built from 14 residues. The V end lost 4 bases, the J end lost 8 bases, and 15 bases lay between the germline ends. For the CDR3, the DNA is TGTGCCAGCAGCATCGACAGGCTGGCGGAAAAACTGTTTTTT. Its translation is CASSIDRLAEKLFF.